The 13 T cell receptor beta chains below come from one sample, sequenced in a study of human T cells and chemical hapten exposure. TCRdb re-called the RACE reads through MiXCR, storing one row per CDR3 protein. Among under 200,000 distinct CDR3 sequences listed, around 30% were seen once. As to time point: pre-sensitization, week 0. Treatment denoted: therapeutic diphenylcyclopropenone sensitization with weekly scalp DPC. The sample consisted of whole blood, taken in connection with sensitization to the hapten diphenylcyclopropenone (DPC). Receptor source: a woman in her twenties or thirties with alopecia areata. Some clones in this sample may be carry-over from other donors' samples.

This clonotype showed up just a few times. CDR3 sequence reads: CASTQRGGGYKNIQYF. Written as DNA, the CDR3 is TGTGCCAGCACTCAAAGGGGGGGAGGTTACAAAAACATTCAGTACTTC. The J gene is TRBJ2-4, the V gene TRBV6-2 or TRBV6-3, with D possibly being TRBD2 (7 bases). CDR3 length: 16 residues. V was clipped by 7 bases and J by 3 bases, with 19 bases between them. The germline gives CDR1 MNHEY, CDR2 SVGEGT.

CDR3 in amino acids: CASSMGGQGTGGYTF. Written as DNA, the CDR3 is TGTGCCAGCAGTATGGGCGGACAGGGTACGGGGGGCTACACCTTC. This rearrangement joins TRBV28 to TRBJ1-2, with 8 bases matching TRBD1. In germline, CDR1 is MDHEN, CDR2 SYDVKM. The CDR3 consists of 15 residues. V was clipped by 5 bases and J by 8 bases; unmatched bases: 13.

This clonotype is a singleton in its sample. V usage is TRBV29-1 and J usage is TRBJ2-7, with 7 bases aligning to TRBD2. The CDR3 loop spans 13 amino acids. V dropped 6 bases and J dropped 6; count of bases not matched to a gene: 11. Germline lookup yields CDR1 SQVTM and CDR2 ANQGSEA. The CDR3 DNA sequence: TGCAGCGTAGGTCTCGGGGGGAGGAGCGAGCAGTACTTC. Residues: CSVGLGGRSEQYF.

The V and J genes are TRBV21-1 and TRBJ1-5; TRBD1, the table's D call, was not compared with the DNA. TRBV21-1 is given as a pseudogene. CDR3 size: 18 residues. CDR3 residues: CASSKRALTGGDNQPQHF. The CDR3 region has the DNA TGTGCCAGCAGCAAAAGGGCTTTGACAGGGGGCGACAATCAGCCCCAGCATTTT.

The chain employs TRBV7-2 and TRBJ2-5; D not resolved. From germline, CDR1 is SGHTA and CDR2 FQGNSA. V was clipped by 0 bases and J by 2 bases, with 10 bases between them. The CDR3 spans 15 residues. For the CDR3, the DNA is TGTGCCAGCAGCTTAGCTCCAGGCACGCAAGAGACCCAGTACTTC. Translated: CASSLAPGTQETQYF. The entire variable domain, with the rest obtained from reference TRBV7-2 and TRBJ2-5, is as follows: GAGVSQSPSNKVTEKGKDVELRCDPISGHTALYWYRQSLGQGLEFLIYFQGNSAPDKSGLPSDRFSAERTGGSVSTLTIQRTQQEDSAVYLCASSLAPGTQETQYFGPGTRLLVL.

The rearrangement joins TRBV7-3 to TRBJ2-3; 10 positions match TRBD1. The germline V gene has CDR1 SGHTA and CDR2 FQGTGA. Losses at the gene ends were 5 bases for V and 4 bases for J; bases not matched to a gene: 9. CDR3 length: 16 amino acids. DNA of the CDR3: TGTGCCAGCAGCCTCGTCGGGACAGGGGCCTCAGATACGCAGTATTTT. It specifies CASSLVGTGASDTQYF.

This clonotype was observed a handful of times. This chain uses TRBV7-2 with TRBJ1-2, with TRBD1 matching over 8 bases. Germline CDR1 reads SGHTA; CDR2 reads FQGNSA. The V segment lost 2 bases and the J segment 5 bases; nucleotides outside the gene matches: 4. The CDR3 consists of 14 residues. The chain's CDR3 is CASSLTGTGYGYTF. CDR3 nucleotide sequence: TGTGCCAGCAGCTTAACTGGGACAGGATATGGCTACACCTTC.

The chain carries TRBV30 and TRBJ2-7; D call uncertain. Per the germline V gene, CDR1 is GTSNPN and CDR2 is SVGIG (reference sequence). This CDR3 is built from 12 residues. Trimming took off 3 bases at V and 0 bases at J, with 6 bases between the two ends. The CDR3 nucleotides are TGTGCCTGGAGCGCCGACTCCTACGAGCAGTACTTC. The encoded protein is CAWSADSYEQYF.

This clonotype came up once. V usage is TRBV20-1 and J usage is TRBJ1-2; a possible D gene is TRBD1 (6 bases). Per germline, CDR1 DFQATT and CDR2 SNEGSKA (reference sequence). There are 14 residues in the CDR3. V lost 2 bases to trimming and J lost 2 bases, with 12 bases between them. CDR3 nucleotide sequence: TGCAGTGCTAGAAACGACGACAGGAACTATGGCTACACCTTC. It codes for CSARNDDRNYGYTF.

This clonotype was recorded a few times. This chain uses TRBV7-9 with TRBJ2-1, with D unclear. Between the trimmed V and J ends, which lost 0 bases and 5 bases, there was a span of 5 bases. Germline values: CDR1 SEHNR, CDR2 FQNEAQ (reference sequence). This CDR3 region has 13 residues. The CDR3 spells CASSLAGNNEQFF. In DNA form, the CDR3 reads TGTGCCAGCAGCTTAGCAGGGAACAATGAGCAGTTCTTC.

The V and J genes are TRBV28 and TRBJ1-5; unclear D gene. Germline V lookup: CDR1 MDHEN, CDR2 SYDVKM. This CDR3 has 15 amino acids. With 2 bases removed from V and 2 bases from J, the gap between germline ends came to 10 bases. For the CDR3, the DNA is TGTGCCAGCAGTTTACCTACCGCTGGCAATCAGCCCCAGCATTTT. Its protein is CASSLPTAGNQPQHF.

There are a few counts of this clonotype. This rearrangement joins TRBV4-2 to TRBJ2-7; D is perhaps TRBD2 (6 bases). V shed 1 base and J shed 6 bases, with 13 bases lying between them. CDR1 is LGHNA, CDR2 YNFKEQ, per germline. This CDR3 is built from 14 residues. The CDR3 spells CASSQGQAGREQYF. CDR3 in DNA: TGTGCCAGCAGCCAAGGCCAGGCGGGGCGCGAGCAGTACTTC.

This sequence joins TRBV20-1 and TRBJ2-7, with 11 positions matching TRBD1. Germline CDR1 is DFQATT and CDR2 is SNEGSKA (reference sequence). The CDR3 sequence is 14 residues long. The V and J ends lost 6 bases and 3 bases, in that order; junction bases with no gene match: 7. The CDR3 sequence is CSARKGQGVYEQYF. The CDR3 DNA sequence: TGCAGTGCGCGGAAGGGACAGGGGGTCTACGAGCAGTACTTC.